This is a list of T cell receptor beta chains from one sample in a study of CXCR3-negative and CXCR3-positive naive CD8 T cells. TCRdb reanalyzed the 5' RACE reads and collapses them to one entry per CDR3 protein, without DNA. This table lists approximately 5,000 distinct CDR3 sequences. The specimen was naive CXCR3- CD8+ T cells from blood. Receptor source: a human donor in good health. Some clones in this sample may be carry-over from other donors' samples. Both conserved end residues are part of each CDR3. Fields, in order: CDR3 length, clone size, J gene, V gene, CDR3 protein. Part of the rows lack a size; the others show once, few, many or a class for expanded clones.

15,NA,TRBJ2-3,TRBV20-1,CSATSSGDTVDTQYF
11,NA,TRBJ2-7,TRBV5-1,CASSLMGEQYF
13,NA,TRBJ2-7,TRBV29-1,CSVEEDRDYEQYF
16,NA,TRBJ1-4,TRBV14,CASSTGQFPFNEKLFF
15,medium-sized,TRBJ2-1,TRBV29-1,CSVVSTSGTGNEQFF
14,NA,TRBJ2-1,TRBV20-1,CSARGPGSYNEQFF
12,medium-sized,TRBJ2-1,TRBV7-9,CASSLGQNEQFF
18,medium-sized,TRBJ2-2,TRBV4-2,CASSQDHPGRAGSGELFF
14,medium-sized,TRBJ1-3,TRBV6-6,CASSTSRLGNTIYF
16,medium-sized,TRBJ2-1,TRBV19,CASSALSGGEFNEQFF
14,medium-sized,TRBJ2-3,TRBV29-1,CSAWGGLSTDTQYF